This TCR beta chain was captured in a study of T cell responses to AZD1222 COVID-19 vaccine. At the level of the study: Pooled in the analysis were second doses at about 4 or about 12 weeks.

About this clone: Its antigen is undetermined.

Trimming took off 4 bases at V and 1 base at J, with 8 bases between the two ends. Per the germline V gene, CDR1 is SGHRS and CDR2 is YFSETQ. This CDR3 contains 13 residues. Clones were read by immunoSEQ multiplex PCR, and TCRdb kept only the in-frame ones, dropping some. In the table there are 89,000 or so clones, just over 85% of which are singletons. Study results and limitations: Targeting of unmutated variant regions was reportedly seen in nearly half of spike-specific TCRs.

Sequencing was performed on peripheral blood, taken on day 0 of AZD1222 vaccination. This receptor was obtained from an adult in good health. The rearrangement uses TRBV5-1 and TRBJ1-1, with D possibly matching TRBD1 (6 bases). The CDR3 coding sequence is TGCGCCAGCAGCGCCAGGGGGAACACTGAAGCTTTCTTT. It specifies CASSARGNTEAFF.